These 11 T cell receptor beta chains originate from one sample sequenced in a study of cytomegalovirus exposure and HLA in healthy donors. Researchers ran the PCR with 60 Vbeta and 13 Jbeta primers. Repertoires were generated with immunoSEQ multiplex PCR, while TCRdb's copy carries only in-frame clones and drops some. This table holds 160,000 or so clones, roughly 79% found once. The specimen sequenced was PBMCs. These receptors came from a woman between 50 and 59 years old in good health and CMV-seronegative.

V is TRBV4-3 and J is TRBJ2-1, with TRBD2 identical over 11 bases. The germline V gene has CDR1 LGHNA and CDR2 YSLEER. The J segment lost 4 bases and the V segment lost 2 bases, leaving 7 bases of the junction unmatched. The CDR3 is 17 residues long. This CDR3 is CASSQTLAGGIYNEQFF. In DNA, the CDR3 is TGCGCCAGCAGCCAAACGCTAGCGGGGGGAATTTACAATGAGCAGTTCTTC.

The V and J genes are TRBV7-8 and TRBJ2-6; TRBD1 matches at 11 bases. After removal of 6 bases from V and 2 bases from J, the junction contained 12 bases not matched to a gene. The CDR3 runs 19 residues. CDR1 and CDR2 (germline): SGHVS, FQNEAQ. CDR3 DNA sequence: TGTGCCAGCAGTCGATATCCGGGACAGGGGGTCGCTGGGGCCAACGTCCTGACTTTC. This translates into CASSRYPGQGVAGANVLTF.

With respect to this clone: Within the sample, other DNA sequences also encode this same CDR3. This chain uses TRBV7-2 with TRBJ2-2, with 7 bases that match TRBD1. Germline CDR1 SGHTA, CDR2 FQGNSA. With V trimmed by 2 bases and J by 2 bases, 2 bases remained unmatched. This CDR3 spans 15 amino acids. The DNA of the CDR3 is TGTGCCAGCAGCTTACGGACAGGAAACACCGGGGAGCTGTTTTTT. The encoded protein is CASSLRTGNTGELFF.

J is TRBJ2-3 and V is TRBV28, with 7 bases aligning to TRBD2. V shed 4 bases and J 7 bases; nucleotides not matched to a gene: 11. The CDR3 contains 15 residues. From germline, CDR1 is MDHEN and CDR2 SYDVKM. The CDR3 bases are TGTGCCAGCAGTTGGACTAGGGCGGGGAGCCATACGCAGTATTTT. Amino acid sequence: CASSWTRAGSHTQYF.

The chain joins TRBV5-4 to TRBJ2-7; 10 nucleotides line up with TRBD1. The CDR3 length is 14 residues. Per germline, CDR1 SGHNT and CDR2 YYREEE (reference sequence). V was clipped by 4 bases and J by 5 bases; unmatched bases: 6. Here the CDR3 reads CASSPRDRGDEQYF. As DNA, the CDR3 is TGTGCCAGCAGCCCTCGGGACAGGGGCGACGAGCAGTACTTC.

This sequence joins TRBV7-2 and TRBJ2-7; 12 bases match TRBD2. V shed 5 bases and J 3 bases; nucleotides not matched to a gene: 2. CDR1 and CDR2 (germline): SGHTA, FQGNSA. This CDR3 has 14 amino acids. This chain's CDR3 is CASSRTSGIYEQYF. The CDR3 coding sequence is TGTGCCAGCAGCCGGACTAGCGGGATCTACGAGCAGTACTTC.

This clone appeared a few times. The gene calls are TRBV6-4 and TRBJ1-5; TRBD1 might be the D (6 bases). V gave up 6 bases and J gave up 2 bases, with 20 bases separating them. Germline-derived CDR1 and CDR2 are MRHNA and SNTAGT. The CDR3 spans 17 residues. The CDR3 region is CASSANGGRFGNQPQHF. CDR3 sequence (DNA): TGTGCCAGCAGCGCCAACGGGGGGCGATTTGGCAATCAGCCCCAGCATTTT.

The chain links TRBV7-9 to TRBJ2-1; possibly TRBD1 for D (7 bases). Germline V lookup: CDR1 SEHNR, CDR2 FQNEAQ (reference sequence). The V gene lost 5 bases and the J gene lost 3 bases, with 17 bases spanning the gap. CDR3 length equals 16 residues. CDR3 in amino acids: CASSRRDPGGYNEQFF. The CDR3 nucleotides are TGTGCCAGCAGCAGGAGGGACCCAGGGGGCTACAATGAGCAGTTCTTC.

The genes are TRBV19 and TRBJ2-7, with 10 bases fitting TRBD1. CDR1 and CDR2 (germline): LNHDA, SQIVND (reference sequence). The CDR3 has 16 residues. The V segment lost 5 bases and the J segment 0 bases; nucleotides outside the gene matches: 7. The CDR3 bases are TGTGCCAGTAGTCACCCGGGACAGGGGAGCTCCTACGAGCAGTACTTC. It encodes CASSHPGQGSSYEQYF.

The rearrangement joins TRBV4-2 to TRBJ2-7, with D possibly matching TRBD2 (6 bases). The CDR3 extends over 15 amino acids. The germline V and J ends were trimmed by 1 base and 2 bases, with 12 bases remaining between them. Germline V gene data show CDR1 as LGHNA and CDR2 as YNFKEQ. CDR3 protein: CASSQGTGGTYEQYF. The CDR3 nucleotides are TGTGCCAGCAGCCAAGGTACCGGGGGAACCTACGAGCAGTACTTC.

This clone was detected a few times. J is TRBJ2-5 and V is TRBV6-1; 15 bases align to TRBD2. J gave up 4 bases and V 4 bases, and 7 bases lay outside the gene matches. CDR1 and CDR2 (germline): MNHNS, SASEGT. This CDR3 is built from 17 residues. CDR3 bases: TGTGCCAGCAGTGGCTGGACTAGCGGGGGGGCGGGAGAGACCCAGTACTTC. Residues: CASSGWTSGGAGETQYF.